Listed below are T cell receptor beta chains from one sample, sequenced in a study of OX40 agonist ivuxolimab in advanced cancers. Profiling relied on immunoSEQ multiplex PCR, and the TCRdb table lists in-frame clones only, not all of them. The sample contains about 52,000 clones, roughly 91% of which appear only once. The sequenced sample was CD4+ or CD8+ T cells sorted from blood, obtained in a trial of the OX40 agonist ivuxolimab. Receptors were obtained from an adult with an advanced solid tumor such as melanoma, head and neck, liver or kidney cancer. Both conserved end residues are part of each CDR3. A D gene is named only where the DNA matches it firmly. Some rows have no size entry. The others give once, few or many, or a class for an expanded clone.

abundance: -
v_gene: TRBV27
d_gene: -
j_gene: TRBJ2-1
len: 13
CDR3nt: TGTGCCAGCAGTTTGGGTCAATACAATGAGCAGTTCTTC
CDR3aa: CASSLGQYNEQFF

abundance: -
v_gene: TRBV9
d_gene: -
j_gene: TRBJ2-1
len: 14
CDR3nt: TGTGCCAGCACCTCCTCGTGGGGCTACAATGAGCAGTTCTTC
CDR3aa: CASTSSWGYNEQFF

abundance: -
v_gene: TRBV28
d_gene: -
j_gene: TRBJ2-7
len: 15
CDR3nt: TGTGCCAGCAGTTTAAGCCGAGGGTCGGGTTTCGAGCAGTACTTC
CDR3aa: CASSLSRGSGFEQYF

abundance: -
v_gene: TRBV19
d_gene: -
j_gene: TRBJ2-2
len: 15
CDR3nt: TGTGCCAGTAGTATAGAACTAGCGAACACCGGGGAGCTGTTTTTT
CDR3aa: CASSIELANTGELFF

abundance: -
v_gene: TRBV18
d_gene: -
j_gene: TRBJ2-6
len: 17
CDR3nt: TGTGCCAGCTCACCACGGGGTTCCTACTCTGGGGCCAACGTCCTGACTTTC
CDR3aa: CASSPRGSYSGANVLTF

abundance: -
v_gene: TRBV29-1
d_gene: -
j_gene: TRBJ2-1
len: 13
CDR3nt: TGCAGCGTTTTGCGGGGACCGCACAATGAGCAGTTCTTC
CDR3aa: CSVLRGPHNEQFF

abundance: -
v_gene: TRBV4-3
d_gene: TRBD1
j_gene: TRBJ1-2
len: 15
CDR3nt: TGCGCCAGCAGCCAAGATCCAGGGGGCAGCTATGGCTACACCTTC
CDR3aa: CASSQDPGGSYGYTF

abundance: -
v_gene: TRBV7-9
d_gene: -
j_gene: TRBJ2-5
len: 11
CDR3nt: TGTGCCACCGGAAGGATTGAGACCCAGTACTTC
CDR3aa: CATGRIETQYF

abundance: -
v_gene: TRBV7-6
d_gene: -
j_gene: TRBJ2-7
len: 14
CDR3nt: TGTGCCAGCAGCTTAGTTGGGGACTCCTACGAGCAGTACTTC
CDR3aa: CASSLVGDSYEQYF

abundance: once
v_gene: TRBV25-1
d_gene: -
j_gene: TRBJ2-7
len: 13
CDR3nt: TGTGCCAGTGAATCCGGGACGTCCTACGAGCAGTACTTC
CDR3aa: CASESGTSYEQYF

abundance: -
v_gene: TRBV28
d_gene: -
j_gene: TRBJ1-1
len: 14
CDR3nt: TGTGCCAGCAGCTTTCCCGGGGTGAACACTGAAGCTTTCTTT
CDR3aa: CASSFPGVNTEAFF

abundance: -
v_gene: TRBV7-9
d_gene: -
j_gene: TRBJ1-1
len: 13
CDR3nt: TGTGCCAGCAAGCAACCTGAGCCCGCTGAAGCTTTCTTT
CDR3aa: CASKQPEPAEAFF

abundance: -
v_gene: TRBV4-1
d_gene: -
j_gene: TRBJ1-3
len: 17
CDR3nt: TGCGCCAGCAGCCAAGTTGTAGGACAGTTCTCTGGAAACACCATATATTTT
CDR3aa: CASSQVVGQFSGNTIYF

abundance: few
v_gene: TRBV14
d_gene: -
j_gene: TRBJ1-1
len: 12
CDR3nt: TGTGCCAGCAGCCCCGGCCCATTTGAAGCTTTCTTT
CDR3aa: CASSPGPFEAFF

abundance: once
v_gene: TRBV13
d_gene: -
j_gene: TRBJ2-7
len: 15
CDR3nt: TGTGCCAGCAACTCTCGGGCGACAGGAAACTACGAGCAGTACTTC
CDR3aa: CASNSRATGNYEQYF

abundance: -
v_gene: TRBV6-5
d_gene: -
j_gene: TRBJ2-7
len: 13
CDR3nt: TGTGCCAGCAGTTACGGGCTGACTGACGAGCAGTACTTC
CDR3aa: CASSYGLTDEQYF

abundance: -
v_gene: TRBV27
d_gene: TRBD1
j_gene: TRBJ1-2
len: 15
CDR3nt: TGTGCCAGCAGTTTATCGATGACAGGGGGCTATGGCTACACCTTC
CDR3aa: CASSLSMTGGYGYTF

abundance: -
v_gene: TRBV13
d_gene: -
j_gene: TRBJ1-1
len: 16
CDR3nt: TGTGCCAGCAGCGAGCGGGGGGATAAAGACCGGCCGGCGACTTTCTTT
CDR3aa: CASSERGDKDRPATFF

abundance: -
v_gene: TRBV11-2
d_gene: -
j_gene: TRBJ2-3
len: 15
CDR3nt: TGTGCCAGCAGCTTGGGAGGGGGCACCCCAGATACGCAGTATTTT
CDR3aa: CASSLGGGTPDTQYF

abundance: -
v_gene: TRBV28
d_gene: TRBD1
j_gene: TRBJ1-4
len: 17
CDR3nt: TGTGCCAGCAGGACCTACCGGAAGACAGGGCCCGGGGAAAAACTGTTTTTT
CDR3aa: CASRTYRKTGPGEKLFF

abundance: -
v_gene: TRBV11-2
d_gene: -
j_gene: TRBJ1-5
len: 15
CDR3nt: TGTGCCAGCAGCGACGCGGCCGCGAGCAATCAGCCCCAGCATTTT
CDR3aa: CASSDAAASNQPQHF

abundance: -
v_gene: TRBV2
d_gene: TRBD2
j_gene: TRBJ2-1
len: 15
CDR3nt: TGTGCCAGCAGTTTAGCGGGAGTCTCCTCCGGCGAGCAGTTCTTC
CDR3aa: CASSLAGVSSGEQFF

abundance: -
v_gene: TRBV27
d_gene: -
j_gene: TRBJ2-7
len: 13
CDR3nt: TGTGCCAGCAGTCTTACACCCGCCTACGAGCAGTACTTC
CDR3aa: CASSLTPAYEQYF

abundance: -
v_gene: TRBV28
d_gene: TRBD1
j_gene: TRBJ2-7
len: 17
CDR3nt: TGTGCCAGCAGTCTCCCAGGGCCTTCCCCAGGGGGCTCCGAGCAGTACTTC
CDR3aa: CASSLPGPSPGGSEQYF

abundance: once
v_gene: TRBV9
d_gene: -
j_gene: TRBJ2-7
len: 16
CDR3nt: TGTGCCAGCAGTCCCGGGTTGAGGAGCGGAGTCTACGAGCAGTACTTC
CDR3aa: CASSPGLRSGVYEQYF

abundance: -
v_gene: TRBV11-2
d_gene: -
j_gene: TRBJ1-1
len: 13
CDR3nt: TGTGCCAGCAGCGGACTACTGAACACTGAAGCTTTCTTT
CDR3aa: CASSGLLNTEAFF

abundance: -
v_gene: TRBV27
d_gene: -
j_gene: TRBJ1-5
len: 13
CDR3nt: TGTGCCAGCAGTTCGGTAAGCAATCAGCCCCAGCATTTT
CDR3aa: CASSSVSNQPQHF

abundance: -
v_gene: TRBV29-1
d_gene: TRBD2
j_gene: TRBJ2-1
len: 16
CDR3nt: TGCAGCGTTGAAGGTTATAGGGGACTAGCGGGGCCCGAGCAGTTCTTC
CDR3aa: CSVEGYRGLAGPEQFF

abundance: -
v_gene: TRBV6-5
d_gene: -
j_gene: TRBJ1-5
len: 14
CDR3nt: TGTGCCAGCAGTTACCGGCAAGGAAATCAGCCCCAGCATTTT
CDR3aa: CASSYRQGNQPQHF

abundance: -
v_gene: TRBV7-9
d_gene: TRBD1
j_gene: TRBJ1-2
len: 15
CDR3nt: TGTGCCAGCAGCGTTCCGGGACAGGGGTTTTATGGCTACACCTTC
CDR3aa: CASSVPGQGFYGYTF

abundance: -
v_gene: TRBV13
d_gene: TRBD2
j_gene: TRBJ2-4
len: 17
CDR3nt: TGTGCCAGCAGCTCCCCAGCGGGGTGGGGGGCCAAAAACATTCAGTACTTC
CDR3aa: CASSSPAGWGAKNIQYF

abundance: once
v_gene: TRBV7-3
d_gene: TRBD1
j_gene: TRBJ1-1
len: 14
CDR3nt: TGTGCCAGCAGCTTGGGACAGCCGAACACTGAAGCTTTCTTT
CDR3aa: CASSLGQPNTEAFF

abundance: -
v_gene: TRBV27
d_gene: -
j_gene: TRBJ1-2
len: 16
CDR3nt: TGTGCCAGCAGTTCCCGGGTGGCAGTTGCTAACTATGGCTACACCTTC
CDR3aa: CASSSRVAVANYGYTF

abundance: -
v_gene: TRBV19
d_gene: TRBD1
j_gene: TRBJ2-5
len: 14
CDR3nt: TGTGCCAGTAGTATCCGGGACAGGGGAGAGACCCAGTACTTC
CDR3aa: CASSIRDRGETQYF

abundance: -
v_gene: TRBV21-1
d_gene: -
j_gene: TRBJ1-2
len: 16
CDR3nt: TGTGCCAGCAGCGGCGAGGACAGCACTTGGAACTATGGCTACACCTTC
CDR3aa: CASSGEDSTWNYGYTF

abundance: -
v_gene: TRBV11-2
d_gene: -
j_gene: TRBJ2-7
len: 16
CDR3nt: TGTGCCAGCAGGGGGGCAGCGGATCTAGGCCCTTACGAGCAGTACTTC
CDR3aa: CASRGAADLGPYEQYF

abundance: -
v_gene: TRBV27
d_gene: -
j_gene: TRBJ2-3
len: 14
CDR3nt: TGTGCCAGCAGTTTTGGGTCAGACACAGATACGCAGTATTTT
CDR3aa: CASSFGSDTDTQYF

abundance: -
v_gene: TRBV6-4
d_gene: -
j_gene: TRBJ1-2
len: 12
CDR3nt: TGTGCCAGCAGCTCTCTGGTCGGTGGCTACACCTTC
CDR3aa: CASSSLVGGYTF

abundance: -
v_gene: TRBV29-1
d_gene: TRBD1
j_gene: TRBJ1-5
len: 13
CDR3nt: TGCAGCGTTGCACAGGGGGCGGAGCAGCCCCAGCATTTT
CDR3aa: CSVAQGAEQPQHF

abundance: -
v_gene: TRBV9
d_gene: TRBD2
j_gene: TRBJ2-1
len: 16
CDR3nt: TGTGCCAGCAGCGTTACTAGCGGGAGGTCCTACAATGAGCAGTTCTTC
CDR3aa: CASSVTSGRSYNEQFF

abundance: once
v_gene: TRBV7-3
d_gene: -
j_gene: TRBJ2-1
len: 11
CDR3nt: TGTGCCAGCAGCTCCCCGGATGAGCAGTTCTTC
CDR3aa: CASSSPDEQFF

abundance: -
v_gene: TRBV4-3
d_gene: -
j_gene: TRBJ2-5
len: 15
CDR3nt: TGCGCCAGCAGCCAAGGAGAACGAAGCCAAGAGACCCAGTACTTC
CDR3aa: CASSQGERSQETQYF

abundance: -
v_gene: TRBV11-3
d_gene: -
j_gene: TRBJ2-7
len: 13
CDR3nt: TGTGCCAGCAGCCCCGGGACATCCTACGAGCAGTACTTC
CDR3aa: CASSPGTSYEQYF

abundance: -
v_gene: TRBV27
d_gene: -
j_gene: TRBJ2-1
len: 15
CDR3nt: TGTGCCAGCAGTCCAAATACAGGAGAGCCCCATGAGCAGTTCTTC
CDR3aa: CASSPNTGEPHEQFF

abundance: -
v_gene: TRBV4-3
d_gene: -
j_gene: TRBJ2-7
len: 14
CDR3nt: TGCGCCAGCAGCCCCGGGACACTTTCCTACGAGCAGTACTTC
CDR3aa: CASSPGTLSYEQYF

abundance: -
v_gene: TRBV10-3
d_gene: TRBD2
j_gene: TRBJ2-1
len: 18
CDR3nt: TGTGCCATCAGTGAGCCAAAACTAGCGGGAGGGCCGGTTAGTGAGCAGTTCTTC
CDR3aa: CAISEPKLAGGPVSEQFF

abundance: -
v_gene: TRBV28
d_gene: -
j_gene: TRBJ2-3
len: 15
CDR3nt: TGTGCCAGCAGACAGCCGCCCGAGGCCCCAGATACGCAGTATTTT
CDR3aa: CASRQPPEAPDTQYF

abundance: -
v_gene: TRBV7-9
d_gene: -
j_gene: TRBJ2-7
len: 15
CDR3nt: TGTGCCAGCATCGGAGACACTATCGAAGCCTACGAGCAGTACTTC
CDR3aa: CASIGDTIEAYEQYF

abundance: -
v_gene: TRBV14
d_gene: TRBD2
j_gene: TRBJ2-7
len: 18
CDR3nt: TGTGCCAGCAGCCCCTGGGCTAGCGGGAGGGTCCCCGCCTACGAGCAGTACTTC
CDR3aa: CASSPWASGRVPAYEQYF

abundance: once
v_gene: TRBV27
d_gene: -
j_gene: TRBJ2-7
len: 15
CDR3nt: TGTGCCAGCAGTTACTCGAAGGGGAGTACCTACGAGCAGTACTTC
CDR3aa: CASSYSKGSTYEQYF

abundance: -
v_gene: TRBV30
d_gene: -
j_gene: TRBJ2-4
len: 14
CDR3nt: TGTGCCTGGGACGTGGGGCAGGGGCCGGACATTCAGTACTTC
CDR3aa: CAWDVGQGPDIQYF

abundance: -
v_gene: TRBV5-1
d_gene: TRBD2
j_gene: TRBJ2-1
len: 18
CDR3nt: TGCGCCAGCAGCTTGTCCCTCTTCCGGGGGAGGGCCCTCAATGAGCAGTTCTTC
CDR3aa: CASSLSLFRGRALNEQFF

abundance: few
v_gene: TRBV7-9
d_gene: -
j_gene: TRBJ2-7
len: 12
CDR3nt: TGTGCCAGCAGCCCCGGACGGCCCGAGCAGTACTTC
CDR3aa: CASSPGRPEQYF

abundance: -
v_gene: TRBV4-1
d_gene: -
j_gene: TRBJ1-5
len: 15
CDR3nt: TGCGCCAGCAGCCATAGGGACGGGAGCAATCAGCCCCAGCATTTT
CDR3aa: CASSHRDGSNQPQHF

abundance: -
v_gene: TRBV28
d_gene: TRBD2
j_gene: TRBJ2-1
len: 14
CDR3nt: TGTGCCAGCAGTCTAGCGGGAGTCCACAATGAGCAGTTCTTC
CDR3aa: CASSLAGVHNEQFF

abundance: once
v_gene: TRBV21-1
d_gene: -
j_gene: TRBJ2-7
len: 16
CDR3nt: TGTGCCAGCAGCAATGAGGATAGCGGTATCCTCTACGAGCAGTACTTC
CDR3aa: CASSNEDSGILYEQYF

abundance: -
v_gene: TRBV10-3
d_gene: -
j_gene: TRBJ2-7
len: 14
CDR3nt: TGTGCCAGCGAGGACACGGCAGGGACCTACGAGCAGTACTTC
CDR3aa: CASEDTAGTYEQYF

abundance: -
v_gene: TRBV5-1
d_gene: -
j_gene: TRBJ2-1
len: 15
CDR3nt: TGCGCCAGCAGCGCAGGGACTTTCTCCTACAATGAGCAGTTCTTC
CDR3aa: CASSAGTFSYNEQFF